This section outlines one TCR beta chain sequence together with its context. This record comes from a study of cytomegalovirus exposure and HLA in healthy donors. A multiplex PCR was run with 60 Vbeta primers and 13 Jbeta primers. Repertoires were generated with immunoSEQ multiplex PCR, while TCRdb's copy carries only in-frame clones and drops some. Its table records 200,000 to 250,000 clones. V was trimmed by 1 base and J by 2 bases, leaving 13 bases between them. CDR1 is SGHTS and CDR2 is YDEGEE in the germline V gene. This CDR3 is built from 16 residues. The sequenced sample consisted of PBMCs. The chain links TRBV5-8 to TRBJ1-5; D might be TRBD1 (6 bases). This receptor was identified in a woman in her 30s in good health and CMV-seropositive. The CDR3 spells CASSLTTGLGNQPQHF. In DNA, the CDR3 is TGTGCCAGCAGCTTGACCACAGGGTTGGGCAATCAGCCCCAGCATTTT. The variable domain in full, with the rest retrieved from reference TRBV5-8 and TRBJ1-5, is EAGVTQSPTHLIKTRGQQATLRCSPISGHTSVYWYQQALGLGLQFLLWYDEGEERNRGNFPPRFSGRQFPNYSSELNVNALELEDSALYLCASSLTTGLGNQPQHFGDGTRLSIL.